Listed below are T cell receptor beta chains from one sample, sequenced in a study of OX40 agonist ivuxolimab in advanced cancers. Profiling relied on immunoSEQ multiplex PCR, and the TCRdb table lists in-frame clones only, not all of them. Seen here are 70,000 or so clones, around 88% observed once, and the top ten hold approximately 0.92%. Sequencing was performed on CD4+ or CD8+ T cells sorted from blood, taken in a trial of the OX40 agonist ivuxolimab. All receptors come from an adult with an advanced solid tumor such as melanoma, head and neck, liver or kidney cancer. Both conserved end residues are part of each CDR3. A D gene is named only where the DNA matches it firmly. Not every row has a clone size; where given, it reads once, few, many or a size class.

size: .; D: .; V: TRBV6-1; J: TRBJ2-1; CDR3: CASSDRGNEQFF; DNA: TGTGCCAGCAGTGACAGGGGCAATGAGCAGTTCTTC
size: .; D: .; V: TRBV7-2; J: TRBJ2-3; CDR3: CASSPVGDTQYF; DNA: TGTGCCAGCAGCCCAGTTGGAGATACGCAGTATTTT
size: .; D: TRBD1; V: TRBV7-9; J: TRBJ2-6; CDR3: CASSLGSGQGGSGANVLTF; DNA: TGTGCCAGCAGCTTAGGTTCTGGACAGGGTGGCTCTGGGGCCAACGTCCTGACTTTC
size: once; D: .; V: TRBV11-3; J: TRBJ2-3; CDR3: CASSFRFGLTSTDTQYF; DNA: TGTGCCAGCAGCTTCCGGTTTGGGTTAACTAGCACAGATACGCAGTATTTT
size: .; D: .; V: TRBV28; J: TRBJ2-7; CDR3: CASSLFHYEQYF; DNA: TGTGCCAGCAGTTTATTCCACTACGAGCAGTACTTC
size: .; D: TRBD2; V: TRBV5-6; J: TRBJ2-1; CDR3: CASSLRTSGGWFDEQFF; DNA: TGTGCCAGCAGCTTGCGGACTAGCGGGGGGTGGTTCGATGAGCAGTTCTTC
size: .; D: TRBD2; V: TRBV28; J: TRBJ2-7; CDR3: CATSSGASYEQYF; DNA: TGTGCCACCTCTAGCGGGGCGTCCTACGAGCAGTACTTC
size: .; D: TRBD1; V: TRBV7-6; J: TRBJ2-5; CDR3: CASSLEGAGGRETQYF; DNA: TGTGCCAGCAGCTTAGAAGGGGCAGGGGGCAGGGAGACCCAGTACTTC
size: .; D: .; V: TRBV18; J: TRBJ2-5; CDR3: CASSPQGFGETQYF; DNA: TGTGCCAGCTCACCACAAGGGTTCGGGGAGACCCAGTACTTC
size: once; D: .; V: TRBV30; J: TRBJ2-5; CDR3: CAWSPGSQETQYF; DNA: TGTGCCTGGAGCCCGGGATCTCAAGAGACCCAGTACTTC
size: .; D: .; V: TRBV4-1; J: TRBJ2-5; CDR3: CASSQDARRGSETQYF; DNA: TGCGCCAGCAGCCAAGATGCTCGAAGGGGGTCGGAGACCCAGTACTTC
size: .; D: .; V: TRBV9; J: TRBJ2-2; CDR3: CASSVVFTGELFF; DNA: TGTGCCAGCAGCGTCGTTTTCACCGGGGAGCTGTTTTTT
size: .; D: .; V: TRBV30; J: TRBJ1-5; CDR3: CAWSLVNQPQHF; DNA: TGTGCCTGGAGTCTAGTCAATCAGCCCCAGCATTTT
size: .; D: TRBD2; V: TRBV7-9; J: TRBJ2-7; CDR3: CASSPPLRLATPVGQYF; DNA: TGTGCCAGCAGCCCTCCCCTCCGACTAGCGACTCCCGTTGGGCAGTACTTC
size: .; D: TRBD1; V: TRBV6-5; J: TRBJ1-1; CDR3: CASSSSHGTGGTEAFF; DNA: TGTGCCAGCAGTTCATCCCACGGGACAGGGGGCACTGAAGCTTTCTTT
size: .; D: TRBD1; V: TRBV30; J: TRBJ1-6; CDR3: CAWAGTVNSPLHF; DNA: TGTGCCTGGGCGGGGACAGTTAATTCACCCCTCCACTTT
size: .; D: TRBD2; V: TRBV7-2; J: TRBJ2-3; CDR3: CASSLPAGGDTQYF; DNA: TGTGCCAGCAGCCTTCCCGCCGGGGGGGATACGCAGTATTTT